The 24 T cell receptor beta chains given below trace back to one sample, sequenced in a study of T cells expressing NK-cell markers. From the 5' RACE reads, TCRdb lists one entry per CDR3 protein and no DNA. The sample holds around 180,000 distinct CDR3 sequences. The sequencing input was blood T cells: a sorted CD56 or NKG2C T cell subset, CD4+ or CD8+ T cells, or bulk PBMC T cells (not recorded which). These receptors were collected from a man aged 18 to 69 in good health.

The chain recombines TRBV7-9 with TRBJ1-2; TCRdb's D call of TRBD1 is untestable without DNA. Germline CDR1 SEHNR, CDR2 FQNEAQ (reference sequence). The CDR3 spans 16 residues. CDR3 sequence reads: CASSSRPIQEDHGYTF.

This sequence joins TRBV19 and TRBJ1-1. The CDR3 is made up of 14 amino acids. CDR1 LNHDA and CDR2 SQIVND come from the germline V gene (reference sequence). This chain's CDR3 is CASSSGSLNTEAFF. Together with reference TRBV19 and TRBJ1-1, the CDR3 gives the full variable domain: DGGITQSPKYLFRKEGQNVTLSCEQNLNHDAMYWYRQDPGQGLRLIYYSQIVNDFQKGDIAEGYSVSREKKESFPLTVTSAQKNPTAFYLCASSSGSLNTEAFFGQGTRLTVV.

The chain combines TRBV27 with TRBJ2-1. Germline CDR1 MNHEY, CDR2 SMNVEV (reference sequence). This CDR3 has 15 residues. The CDR3 is CASSIGVGAYNEQFF.

V gene TRBV7-7 combines with J gene TRBJ2-2. Germline CDR1 reads SSHAT; CDR2 reads FNYEAQ (reference sequence). CDR3 length: 12 residues. CDR3 loop: CASSLGDGELFF.

CDR3: CASSLAGFDLGEQYF. The rearrangement uses TRBV5-1 and TRBJ2-7. Germline-derived CDR1 and CDR2 are SGHRS and YFSETQ. The CDR3 is made up of 15 amino acids.

The genes are TRBV2 and TRBJ2-7; TCRdb designates TRBD1, a call that cannot be tested without DNA. Germline CDR1 SNHLY, CDR2 FYNNEI. This CDR3 has 13 residues. The CDR3 spells CASSQGTFTGQYF. The full variable domain, completed using reference TRBV2 and TRBJ2-7, is EPEVTQTPSHQVTQMGQEVILRCVPISNHLYFYWYRQILGQKVEFLVSFYNNEISEKSEIFDDQFSVERPDGSNFTLKIRSTKLEDSAMYFCASSQGTFTGQYFGPGTRLTVT.

This chain connects TRBV18 to TRBJ1-1; absent DNA, TCRdb's TRBD1 call cannot be checked. Germline values: CDR1 KGHSH, CDR2 LQKENI. CDR3 length equals 14 residues. The chain's CDR3 is CASSPGRGNTEAFF.

This rearrangement joins TRBV15 to TRBJ1-5; TCRdb proposes TRBD1, but this gene call is untestable without DNA. The germline V gene encodes CDR1 LNHNV and CDR2 YYDKDF (reference sequence). This CDR3 region has 16 residues. The CDR3 loop reads CATSRRQGVGVQPQHF.

The CDR3 spells CSANFYGTSVEQFF. V gene TRBV20-1 combines with J gene TRBJ2-1; with no DNA, the TCRdb D assignment of TRBD1 cannot be verified. Germline loops: CDR1 DFQATT, CDR2 SNEGSKA (reference sequence). This CDR3 spans 14 amino acids.

This chain links TRBV20-1 with TRBJ1-5; TCRdb outputs TRBD1, but without DNA this stays unchecked. The CDR3 has 14 residues. Looked up from germline, CDR1 is DFQATT and CDR2 is SNEGSKA (reference sequence). This chain's CDR3 is CSASPDRGYQPQHF.

This chain connects TRBV12-3 or TRBV12-4 to TRBJ1-4. The length of the CDR3 is 15 residues. The CDR3 reads CASRVSGLGNEKLFF.

The J gene is TRBJ1-1, the V gene TRBV15. This CDR3 is built from 11 residues. Per germline, CDR1 LNHNV and CDR2 YYDKDF (reference sequence). The CDR3 region is CASGTKTEAFF.

This chain uses TRBV29-1 with TRBJ2-1; TCRdb calls TRBD1, which cannot be checked without DNA. The CDR3 totals 14 residues. Germline V gene sequence: CDR1 SQVTM, CDR2 ANQGSEA. The CDR3 protein is CSVWGQRQYNEQFF.

The CDR3 spells CSVISGDDGNQPQHF. The gene calls are TRBV29-1 and TRBJ1-5; as DNA is missing, the TRBD1 call by TCRdb cannot be tested. The CDR3 loop spans 15 amino acids. Germline V gene lookup returns CDR1 SQVTM and CDR2 ANQGSEA.

The gene calls are TRBV5-4 and TRBJ1-5. Germline V CDR1 and CDR2: SGHNT, YYREEE (reference sequence). The CDR3 runs to 14 residues. This CDR3 reads CASSLTQGNQPQHF.

This rearrangement joins TRBV5-1 to TRBJ2-1. Germline V CDR1 and CDR2: SGHRS, YFSETQ. The CDR3 loop spans 14 amino acids. The CDR3 here is CASSFTTMYNEQFF.

This chain joins TRBV6-1 and TRBJ2-7; TCRdb selects TRBD1, and the lack of DNA leaves this call unchecked. Germline CDR1 MNHNS, CDR2 SASEGT. The CDR3 runs 13 residues. The CDR3 sequence: CASSPDRDDEQYF.

The chain employs TRBV5-1 and TRBJ2-7; the D call from TCRdb, TRBD2, cannot be confirmed without DNA. Per germline, CDR1 SGHRS and CDR2 YFSETQ. The CDR3 is 14 amino acids. The CDR3 sequence is CASSVSGGSYEQYF.

The chain is built from TRBV6-2 or TRBV6-3 and TRBJ2-7; TCRdb's D call of TRBD2 is untestable without DNA. The CDR3 spans 14 residues. Germline V lookup: CDR1 MNHEY, CDR2 SVGEGT. CDR3 region: CASSSSGATYEQYF.

The genes are TRBV13 and TRBJ2-6; TCRdb proposes TRBD1, but this gene call is untestable without DNA. This CDR3 is 15 amino acids long. Germline V gene lookup returns CDR1 PRHDT and CDR2 FYEKMQ (reference sequence). Here the CDR3 reads CASSRQGAGANVLTF. Supplemented by reference TRBV13 and TRBJ2-6, the full variable domain reads AAGVIQSPRHLIKEKRETATLKCYPIPRHDTVYWYQQGPGQDPQFLISFYEKMQSDKGSIPDRFSAQQFSDYHSELNMSSLELGDSALYFCASSRQGAGANVLTFGAGSRLTVL.

The rearrangement links TRBV5-1 to TRBJ1-2; checking the TCRdb D call of TRBD1 is not possible without DNA. CDR3 length: 14 amino acids. The germline V gene encodes CDR1 SGHRS and CDR2 YFSETQ. This CDR3 reads CASSWERPSYGYTF.

The chain joins TRBV12-3 or TRBV12-4 to TRBJ2-5; absent DNA, TCRdb's TRBD1 call cannot be checked. The length of the CDR3 is 14 residues. This CDR3 reads CASSPDREDETQYF.

The rearrangement joins TRBV10-3 to TRBJ2-2; there is no DNA to check the TCRdb D call of TRBD1. The germline V gene encodes CDR1 ENHRY and CDR2 SYGVKD. The CDR3 is 17 amino acids. CDR3 sequence: CAISPLWPGTSSGELFF.

The gene calls are TRBV12-3 or TRBV12-4 and TRBJ2-3; there is no DNA to check the TCRdb D call of TRBD1. CDR3 length equals 14 residues. CDR3 sequence reads: CASRGDRVTDTQYF.